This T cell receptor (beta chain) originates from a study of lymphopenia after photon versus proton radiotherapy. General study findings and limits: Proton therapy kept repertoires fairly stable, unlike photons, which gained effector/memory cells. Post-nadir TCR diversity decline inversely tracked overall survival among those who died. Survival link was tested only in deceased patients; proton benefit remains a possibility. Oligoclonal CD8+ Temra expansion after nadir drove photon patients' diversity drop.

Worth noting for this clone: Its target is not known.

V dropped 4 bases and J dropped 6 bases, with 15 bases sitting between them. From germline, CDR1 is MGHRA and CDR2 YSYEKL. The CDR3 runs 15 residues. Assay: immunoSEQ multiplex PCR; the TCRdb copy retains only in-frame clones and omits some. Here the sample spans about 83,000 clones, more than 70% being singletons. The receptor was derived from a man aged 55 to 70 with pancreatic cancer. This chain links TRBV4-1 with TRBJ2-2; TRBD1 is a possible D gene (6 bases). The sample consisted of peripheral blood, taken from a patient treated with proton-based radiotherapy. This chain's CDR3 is CASSPRQEAAGELFF. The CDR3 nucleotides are TGCGCCAGCAGCCCCCGACAGGAGGCCGCCGGGGAGCTGTTTTTT.